This TCR beta chain comes out of a study of blood T cell repertoires in COVID-19 (dated by TCRdb to the early 2020s). At the level of the whole study: Samples covering the acute and convalescent phases of COVID-19 were provided by collaborators in the United States, Italy and Spain. The material from the prospective study consisted of cDNA or gDNA derived from T cells, B-cell-depleted T cells, or PBMCs. Deeply sampled blood TCRbeta repertoires from subjects exposed to, actively infected with, or recovered from COVID-19 were included in the dataset. The repertoires were released in a freely available public database meant as a resource for research on the immune response to SARS-CoV-2. Samples were obtained from the ongoing ImmuneRACE study (first 160 participants) and from roughly 1,300 subjects provided by 6 global collaborators. Nearly every sample came with metadata listing a de-identified subject ID, COVID-19 status, age in years and sex. Where available, HLA class I and class II types were taken from metadata supplied by the sample provider and were not determined by assay-based typing. Study-wide conclusions, independent of this receptor: Clinical and demographic metadata were provided uncurated, with the amount varying by source and participant.

Regarding this clone: It has no known antigen specificity. Base qualities were left out, and no much larger clone turns up one base away.

One collaborating source in Seattle enrolled patients during active infection and followed them longitudinally through the course of disease. The collaborating institutions used their own protocols to collect whole blood in K2EDTA tubes. Collaborator samples were shipped for TCRbeta analysis as frozen whole blood, isolated PBMCs, or DNA extracted from either sample type. TCRbeta CDR3 regions were amplified from genomic DNA by means of the immunoSEQ Assay, a bias-controlled multiplex PCR. The published analysis was carried out like this. The number of nucleated cells in each sample was estimated by amplification of reference gene primers within the assay. To quantify the absolute abundance of each unique TCRbeta CDR3 rearrangement, sequence reads were collapsed and filtered. For each sample, productive Simpson clonality was calculated as the square root of Simpson's diversity index over productive rearrangements. TCRdb stores this immuneACCESS table with in-frame sequences only. Part of the clones is absent; in the studies checked, under half of the shortfall reflects unresolved V genes, and no reason is known for the rest. V, J and clone size reflect that table, while D and trimming were determined from the DNA. This sample has around 210,000 clones in its table, and roughly 88% of those were observed once. In total, the top ten clones hold around 17% of the sample.

Ends trimmed: V by 4 bases, J by 0 bases; bases unmatched to a gene: 2. The cysteine opens and the phenylalanine closes a CDR3 of 14 amino acids. Of all the DNA, just the CDR3 is kept, 42 bases in frame from base 1. The germline V gene encodes CDR1 SGHVS and CDR2 FQNEAQ. The receptor chain draws on TRBV7-8 and TRBJ1-1; 7 central nucleotides agree with TRBD1. The clonotype comes from a man over 45 with COVID-19, enrolled during active disease. Sequencing used peripheral blood. The CDR3 region has the sequence CASSSGQMNTEAFF. The DNA is TGTGCCAGCAGCTCGGGACAGATGAACACTGAAGCTTTCTTT.